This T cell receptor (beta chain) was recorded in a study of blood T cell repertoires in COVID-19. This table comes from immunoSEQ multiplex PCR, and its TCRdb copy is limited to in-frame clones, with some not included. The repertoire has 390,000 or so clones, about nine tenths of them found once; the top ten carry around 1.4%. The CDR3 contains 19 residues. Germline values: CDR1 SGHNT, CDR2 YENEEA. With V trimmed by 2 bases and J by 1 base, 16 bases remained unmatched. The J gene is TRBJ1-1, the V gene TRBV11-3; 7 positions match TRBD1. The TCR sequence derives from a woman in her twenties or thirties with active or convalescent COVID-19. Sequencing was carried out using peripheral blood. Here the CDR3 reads CASSLKLTGYRTENTEAFF. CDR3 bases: TGTGCCAGCAGCTTAAAGCTGACAGGGTATCGTACGGAGAACACTGAAGCTTTCTTT.